A single sample is the source of the 5 T cell receptor beta chains below, sequenced in a study of response to subunit inactivated influenza vaccine. TCRdb called the RT-PCR reads again in MiXCR, with one record for every CDR3 protein. This repertoire shows 500,000 to 600,000 distinct CDR3 sequences, about 14% found once; its top ten account for over 8.5%. The sample in question was PBMCs from blood, obtained 12 days after vaccination. The receptors were gathered from a man aged 50 to 60 who received an inactivated influenza vaccine.

This clonotype was seen a handful of times. This chain uses TRBV5-1 with TRBJ1-6; the match to TRBD1 covers 7 bases. The CDR3 runs 15 residues. The germline V gene encodes CDR1 SGHRS and CDR2 YFSETQ. V was clipped by 4 bases and J by 5 bases; unmatched bases: 6. The CDR3 region is CASSRMTGNNSPLHF. CDR3 nucleotides: TGCGCCAGCAGCAGAATGACAGGGAATAATTCACCCCTCCACTTT.

There are a few counts of this clonotype. The V gene is TRBV20-1, the J gene TRBJ2-1, with TRBD1 identical over 7 bases. Germline V gene sequence: CDR1 DFQATT, CDR2 SNEGSKA (reference sequence). CDR3 size: 15 residues. The V segment lost 0 bases and the J segment 6 bases; nucleotides outside the gene matches: 8. CDR3 DNA: TGCAGTGCTAGAGAACAGGGGTCCTTTGGCAATGAGCAGTTCTTC. Translating gives CSAREQGSFGNEQFF.

This clonotype was seen repeatedly, ten times or more. The chain uses TRBV12-3 or TRBV12-4 and TRBJ2-7; 8 bases are a match to TRBD2. The trim removed 6 bases at V and 3 bases at J, leaving 10 bases unmatched. The CDR3 length is 15 residues. In DNA form, the CDR3 reads TGTGCCAGCAGCCCCAGCGGGCGGGGGGACTACGAGCAGTACTTC. Its protein is CASSPSGRGDYEQYF.

The J gene is TRBJ2-3, the V gene TRBV7-3; the D gene is possibly TRBD1 (6 bases). Trimming cost V 4 bases and J 0 bases, with 11 bases left between them. This CDR3 is built from 15 residues. Per the germline V gene, CDR1 is SGHTA and CDR2 is FQGTGA. The CDR3 nucleotides read TGTGCCAGCAGCTCGGACAGTTCTAGCACAGATACGCAGTATTTT. Protein sequence: CASSSDSSSTDTQYF.

The chain uses TRBV10-2 and TRBJ2-3; D may be TRBD1 or TRBD2 (6 bases each). Looked up from germline, CDR1 is WSHSY and CDR2 is SAAADI. Between the trimmed V and J ends, which lost 6 bases and 3 bases, there was a span of 16 bases. The CDR3 runs to 15 residues. CDR3 residues: CASRRGVAGTDTQYF. The CDR3 nucleotides are TGCGCCAGCAGAAGGGGGGTAGCAGGAACAGATACGCAGTATTTT.